The next 5 T cell receptor beta chains were all read from a single sample in a study of response to subunit inactivated influenza vaccine. From the RT-PCR reads, TCRdb called clonotypes with MiXCR, one entry per CDR3 protein. The sample has roughly 630,000 distinct CDR3 sequences, around 15% seen once. The starting material was PBMCs from blood, obtained around two weeks before vaccination. All receptors derive from a man between 50 and 59 years old who received an inactivated influenza vaccine.

The chain is built from TRBV7-9 and TRBJ2-1, with 9 bases matching TRBD1. The CDR3 contains 15 residues. The germline V gene has CDR1 SEHNR and CDR2 FQNEAQ (reference sequence). The V and J ends lost 6 bases and 8 bases, in that order; junction bases with no gene match: 11. In DNA, the CDR3 is TGTGCCAGCAGGCACCGGGACAGGGTATTACATGAGCAGTTCTTC. As protein: CASRHRDRVLHEQFF.

The J gene is TRBJ2-7, the V gene TRBV7-8; 10 positions agree with TRBD2. This CDR3 has 18 amino acids. Trimming at V came to 7 bases and at J to 3 bases, leaving 18 bases not matched to a gene. Germline values: CDR1 SGHVS, CDR2 FQNEAQ. CDR3 nucleotides: TGTGCCAGCACCTTTAGCGGCCTAGCGGGAGTCCAAGGCTACGAGCAGTACTTC. Translated: CASTFSGLAGVQGYEQYF. Variable domain in full (rest from reference TRBV7-8 and TRBJ2-7): GAGVSQSPRYKVAKRGQDVALRCDPISGHVSLFWYQQALGQGPEFLTYFQNEAQLDKSGLPSDRFFAERPEGSVSTLKIQRTQQEDSAVYLCASTFSGLAGVQGYEQYFGPGTRLTVT.

V and J are TRBV4-3 and TRBJ1-2, with D possibly matching TRBD1 (6 bases). CDR3 length equals 15 residues. The germline V and J ends were trimmed by 1 base and 1 base, with 10 bases remaining between them. The germline V gene has CDR1 LGHNA and CDR2 YSLEER. CDR3 residues: CASSQVAGVNYGYTF. CDR3 sequence (DNA): TGCGCCAGCAGCCAAGTGGCAGGGGTTAACTATGGCTACACCTTC.

This clonotype was counted many times. The V gene is TRBV28, the J gene TRBJ2-2, with D tentatively TRBD2 (5 bases). Germline-derived CDR1 and CDR2 are MDHEN and SYDVKM. V was clipped by 8 bases and J by 0 bases, with 16 bases between them. The CDR3 length is 16 residues. The CDR3 sequence: CASRGFFNANTGELFF. The CDR3 nucleotides read TGTGCCAGCCGAGGGTTCTTTAACGCGAACACCGGGGAGCTGTTTTTT. Full variable domain (outside the CDR3, taken from reference TRBV28 and TRBJ2-2): DVKVTQSSRYLVKRTGEKVFLECVQDMDHENMFWYRQDPGLGLRLIYFSYDVKMKEKGDIPEGYSVSREKKERFSLILESASTNQTSMYLCASRGFFNANTGELFFGEGSRLTVL.

This clonotype was detected a few times. J is TRBJ2-3 and V is TRBV5-1; D unclear. Trimming pared 1 base from V and 8 bases from J, leaving 8 bases between. Germline values: CDR1 SGHRS, CDR2 YFSETQ. The CDR3 extends over 12 amino acids. The CDR3 reads CASSLWSGTQYF. CDR3 DNA: TGCGCCAGCAGCTTGTGGTCGGGTACGCAGTATTTT.